One sample yielded the 27 T cell receptor beta chains listed below, sequenced in a study of blood T cell repertoires in COVID-19. The data were produced by immunoSEQ multiplex PCR, yet TCRdb's version contains in-frame clones alone and is incomplete. The sample shows 97,000 or so clones, about four fifths of them seen only once. Sequenced: peripheral blood. Receptor source: an elderly woman with active or convalescent COVID-19.

The gene calls are TRBV27 and TRBJ1-6; 11 bases align to TRBD1. V shed 5 bases, J shed 10 bases, and the junction held 10 bases outside the gene matches. The CDR3 totals 16 residues. Germline V CDR1 and CDR2: MNHEY, SMNVEV (reference sequence). The CDR3 nucleotides are TGTGCCAGCAGTCCTATTACCGGGACAGGGGGATCACCCCTCCACTTT. Translation: CASSPITGTGGSPLHF.

There are a few counts of this clone. CDR3 protein: CASRVAGTGVYGYTF. Written as DNA, the CDR3 is TGTGCCAGCAGGGTGGCCGGGACAGGGGTATATGGCTACACCTTC. The V and J genes are TRBV27 and TRBJ1-2; 10 nucleotides align to TRBD1. The CDR3 contains 15 residues. The germline gives CDR1 MNHEY, CDR2 SMNVEV (reference sequence). Trimming at V came to 6 bases and at J to 5 bases, leaving 9 bases not matched to a gene.

V is TRBV28 and J is TRBJ2-7, with D possibly TRBD1 on 5 matching bases. The CDR3 extends over 11 amino acids. V was clipped by 5 bases and J by 4 bases, with 6 bases between them. Germline CDR1 reads MDHEN; CDR2 reads SYDVKM. This CDR3 is CASSHRYEQYF. The CDR3 coding sequence is TGTGCCAGCAGTCACAGGTACGAGCAGTACTTC.

V gene TRBV19 combines with J gene TRBJ2-1; TRBD2 matches at 14 bases. Trimming at V came to 4 bases and at J to 8 bases, leaving 7 bases not matched to a gene. The germline CDR1 and CDR2 sequences are LNHDA and SQIVND (reference sequence). The CDR3 has 16 amino acids. The chain's CDR3 is CASSTSGTSGSYEQFF. CDR3 DNA sequence: TGTGCCAGTAGTACCTCAGGGACTAGCGGGAGCTATGAGCAGTTCTTC. The full variable domain, in which reference TRBV19 and TRBJ2-1 provide the parts outside the CDR3, is DGGITQSPKYLFRKEGQNVTLSCEQNLNHDAMYWYRQDPGQGLRLIYYSQIVNDFQKGDIAEGYSVSREKKESFPLTVTSAQKNPTAFYLCASSTSGTSGSYEQFFGPGTRLTVL.

Only a few counts were recorded for this clone. The gene calls are TRBV6-5 and TRBJ2-2; 7 bases fit TRBD1. The CDR3 runs to 14 residues. Germline V gene lookup returns CDR1 MNHEY and CDR2 SVGAGI. Losses at the gene ends were 2 bases for V and 7 bases for J; bases not matched to a gene: 4. The CDR3 protein is CASSYRGLDGELFF. The DNA for the CDR3 is TGTGCCAGCAGTTACAGGGGGCTTGACGGGGAGCTGTTTTTT.

The chain has TRBV4-3 and TRBJ1-1, with TRBD1 matching over 7 bases. The ends lost 1 base at V and 6 bases at J; junction bases unmatched: 5. Germline V gene sequence: CDR1 LGHNA, CDR2 YSLEER. This CDR3 region has 14 residues. CDR3 nucleotide sequence: TGCGCCAGCAGCCAAGGACAGGGTTACTCTGAAGCTTTCTTT. Protein product: CASSQGQGYSEAFF.

The gene calls are TRBV5-1 and TRBJ2-4; 7 positions agree with TRBD2. Germline trimming cut 4 bases from V and 14 bases from J; bases unmatched to any gene: 12. The CDR3 has 13 amino acids. CDR1 is SGHRS and CDR2 is YFSETQ in the germline V gene. The DNA for the CDR3 is TGCGCCAGCAGCGGAACGACGTCTAGCGGAAAGTACTTC. This encodes CASSGTTSSGKYF.

V is TRBV2 and J is TRBJ2-7, with TRBD2 identical over 8 bases. The germline V gene encodes CDR1 SNHLY and CDR2 FYNNEI. This CDR3 region has 14 residues. V shed 6 bases and J 2 bases; nucleotides not matched to a gene: 6. The CDR3 coding sequence is TGTGCCAGCAGGGGACAACTAGCGGCCTACGAGCAGTACTTC. Translated: CASRGQLAAYEQYF.

The chain is built from TRBV15 and TRBJ2-7, with D maybe TRBD2 (6 bases). Trimming took 0 bases from V and 0 from J, leaving 12 bases between them. The CDR3 has 16 amino acids. Germline-derived CDR1 and CDR2 are LNHNV and YYDKDF (reference sequence). CDR3 region: CATSREGGTSSYEQYF. The DNA for the CDR3 is TGTGCCACCAGCAGAGAGGGCGGGACGAGCTCCTACGAGCAGTACTTC.

The chain has TRBV28 and TRBJ1-5; maybe TRBD1 (6 bases). Germline loops: CDR1 MDHEN, CDR2 SYDVKM. V shed 1 base and J shed 5 bases, with 18 bases lying between them. The CDR3 length is 17 residues. DNA of the CDR3: TGTGCCAGCAGTTTATACCCCAGCGGGGGGGCCGATCAGCCCCAGCATTTT. It translates to CASSLYPSGGADQPQHF.

The chain employs TRBV27 and TRBJ2-5; 9 positions match TRBD2. V shed 5 bases and J 1 base; nucleotides not matched to a gene: 5. The CDR3 spans 15 residues. CDR1 is MNHEY and CDR2 is SMNVEV in the germline V gene (reference sequence). CDR3 sequence reads: CASSAQAGGQETQYF. The CDR3 region has the DNA TGTGCCAGCAGTGCACAAGCGGGGGGCCAAGAGACCCAGTACTTC.

This rearrangement joins TRBV10-3 to TRBJ2-3, with TRBD2 matching 8 bases. The CDR3 extends over 15 amino acids. Per germline, CDR1 ENHRY and CDR2 SYGVKD. The ends lost 2 bases at V and 5 bases at J; junction bases unmatched: 6. The CDR3 bases are TGTGCCATCAGTGAGCGGGAGGGCCGAGGAGATACGCAGTATTTT. Amino acid sequence: CAISEREGRGDTQYF.

Only a few counts were recorded for this clone. This chain connects TRBV18 to TRBJ2-7, with D possibly matching TRBD2 (6 bases). CDR3 size: 14 residues. The germline V and J ends were trimmed by 2 bases and 3 bases, with 11 bases remaining between them. Germline lookup yields CDR1 KGHSH and CDR2 LQKENI. DNA of the CDR3: TGTGCCAGCTCACCATCTAGCGCACTCTACGAGCAGTACTTC. This codes for CASSPSSALYEQYF.

The V call is TRBV6-6, the J call TRBJ2-7; the match to TRBD1 covers 9 bases. The CDR3 has 14 residues. Trimming removed 6 bases from V and 3 bases from J; junction bases left unmatched: 6. From germline, CDR1 is MNHNY and CDR2 SVGAGI (reference sequence). The CDR3 reads CASRLTGQGYEQYF. The CDR3 region has the DNA TGTGCCAGCAGACTAACGGGACAGGGCTACGAGCAGTACTTC.

V is TRBV27 and J is TRBJ2-3; tentatively, D is TRBD2 (6 bases). The CDR3 runs 16 residues. CDR1 is MNHEY, CDR2 SMNVEV, per germline (reference sequence). The V end lost 0 bases, the J end lost 5 bases, and 15 bases lay between the germline ends. The CDR3 region is CASSLSAPMGGDTQYF. For the CDR3, the DNA is TGTGCCAGCAGTTTATCAGCACCAATGGGGGGAGATACGCAGTATTTT.

The chain uses TRBV7-9 and TRBJ2-7, with 8 bases fitting TRBD2. CDR3 size: 16 residues. Losses at the gene ends were 4 bases for V and 6 bases for J; bases not matched to a gene: 14. Germline V gene sequence: CDR1 SEHNR, CDR2 FQNEAQ (reference sequence). For the CDR3, the DNA is TGTGCCAGCAGCTCCTGGGGAGCGGGAGTGTTTCCCGAGCAGTACTTC. This sequence encodes CASSSWGAGVFPEQYF.

The chain is built from TRBV9 and TRBJ2-3, with 7 bases that match TRBD2. V gave up 6 bases and J gave up 2 bases; unmatched junction bases: 9. From germline, CDR1 is SGDLS and CDR2 YYNGEE. The CDR3 contains 15 residues. The CDR3 bases are TGTGCCAGCACGTTTGGGCTAGCGGACACAGATACGCAGTATTTT. Encoded protein: CASTFGLADTDTQYF.

This clone occurred a few times. CDR3 DNA: TGTGCCATCAGTGAGAGGGGGACAGTGAACACTGAAGCTTTCTTT. Amino acids: CAISERGTVNTEAFF. The chain combines TRBV10-3 with TRBJ1-1; 7 positions match TRBD1. This CDR3 contains 15 residues. The ends lost 2 bases at V and 0 bases at J; junction bases unmatched: 3. In germline, CDR1 is ENHRY, CDR2 SYGVKD.

The chain is built from TRBV29-1 and TRBJ2-1, with a possible D match to TRBD2 (6 bases). The V end lost 5 bases, the J end lost 0 bases, and 11 bases lay between the germline ends. In germline, CDR1 is SQVTM, CDR2 ANQGSEA. CDR3 length: 14 residues. CDR3 in DNA: TGCAGCGTTAGGGACGGGAGCTCCTACAATGAGCAGTTCTTC. This sequence encodes CSVRDGSSYNEQFF.

V gene TRBV30 combines with J gene TRBJ1-5; unclear D gene. The CDR3 consists of 11 residues. The germline gives CDR1 GTSNPN, CDR2 SVGIG (reference sequence). Trimming stripped 0 bases from V and 9 bases from J, with 6 bases between. The CDR3 is CAWSVRGPQHF. The CDR3 region has the DNA TGTGCCTGGAGTGTACGAGGGCCCCAGCATTTT.

The chain links TRBV5-1 to TRBJ2-1, with 11 bases lining up with TRBD2. Germline V lookup: CDR1 SGHRS, CDR2 YFSETQ. CDR3 size: 14 residues. V lost 2 bases and J lost 8; bases outside the gene matches: 3. CDR3 in DNA: TGCGCCAGCAGCTTTAGCGGGAGGGTCGATGAGCAGTTCTTC. Its translation: CASSFSGRVDEQFF.

The rearrangement uses TRBV2 and TRBJ2-1; 9 nucleotides align to TRBD2. There are 14 residues in the CDR3. After removal of 7 bases from V and 4 bases from J, the junction contained 5 bases not matched to a gene. Germline CDR1 and CDR2: SNHLY and FYNNEI. The CDR3 sequence is CASTPGLAYNEQFF. CDR3 DNA sequence: TGTGCCAGCACCCCGGGACTAGCTTACAATGAGCAGTTCTTC.

V gene TRBV11-2 combines with J gene TRBJ2-3, with TRBD1 matching 8 bases. V shed 1 base and J 3 bases; nucleotides not matched to a gene: 3. The CDR3 sequence is 15 residues long. Germline CDR1 and CDR2: SGHAT and FQNNGV. The CDR3 coding sequence is TGTGCCAGCAGCTTAGGGACAGGGAGGACAGATACGCAGTATTTT. Translated: CASSLGTGRTDTQYF.

This clone has more than one count but fewer than ten. The same CDR3 arises from other DNA sequences in this sample as well. The rearrangement uses TRBV12-3 or TRBV12-4 and TRBJ1-1; TRBD1 aligns across 8 bases. The CDR3 totals 13 residues. Trimming at V came to 6 bases and at J to 5 bases, leaving 5 bases not matched to a gene. The CDR3 spells CASSRDRGTEAFF. The CDR3 DNA follows: TGTGCCAGCAGCCGTGACAGGGGAACTGAAGCTTTCTTT.

V is TRBV7-2 and J is TRBJ1-1, with no clear D. Germline V gene data show CDR1 as SGHTA and CDR2 as FQGNSA. V shed 3 bases and J shed 0 bases, with 5 bases lying between them. This CDR3 is 13 amino acids long. The CDR3 loop is CASSFGLNTEAFF. In nucleotides, the CDR3 is TGTGCCAGCAGCTTCGGGTTGAACACTGAAGCTTTCTTT.

This clone was detected only once. J is TRBJ1-5 and V is TRBV2, with D uncertain. CDR1 is SNHLY and CDR2 is FYNNEI in the germline V gene. The CDR3 runs 16 residues. Trimming left V 0 bases short and J 1 base short, with 10 bases between. The CDR3 protein is CASSEASRKSNQPQHF. The CDR3 region has the DNA TGTGCCAGCAGTGAAGCCTCCAGGAAGAGCAATCAGCCCCAGCATTTT.

This clone was counted ten times or more. CDR3 nucleotide sequence: TGTGCCAGCAGCTCGACTCGACAGGGGCCAGCCTACGAGCAGTACTTC. It specifies CASSSTRQGPAYEQYF. The J gene is TRBJ2-7, the V gene TRBV28, with 8 nucleotides matching TRBD1. With 6 bases clipped from V and 2 bases from J, the junction kept 12 bases outside the gene matches. CDR1 MDHEN and CDR2 SYDVKM come from the germline V gene. There are 16 residues in the CDR3.